These 24 T cell receptor beta chains share one sample of origin, sequenced in a study of identifying expanded T cells in peripheral blood. This table comes from immunoSEQ multiplex PCR, and its TCRdb copy is limited to in-frame clones, with some not included. The table shows 90,000 to 100,000 clones, with approximately 86% occurring only once. The sample consisted of blood. All receptors come from a person aged 18 to 75 in good health.

V and J are TRBV30 and TRBJ1-1; no clear D gene. Trimming cost V 4 bases and J 0 bases, with 12 bases left between them. The germline CDR1 and CDR2 sequences are GTSNPN and SVGIG (reference sequence). This CDR3 is 14 amino acids long. CDR3 amino acids: CAWIRADLNTEAFF. The CDR3 nucleotides are TGTGCCTGGATAAGGGCCGATTTGAACACTGAAGCTTTCTTT.

This clone has a handful of counts. CDR3 region: CASSKGGGQPQHF. In DNA, the CDR3 is TGTGCCAGCAGCAAAGGGGGCGGACAGCCCCAGCATTTT. The chain is built from TRBV21-1 and TRBJ1-5; the listed D gene, TRBD1, was not tested against the DNA. TRBV21-1 is reported as a pseudogene. The CDR3 is 13 residues long.

The genes are TRBV5-6 and TRBJ1-1; a weak D match, TRBD1 (5 bases). Per the germline V gene, CDR1 is SGHDT and CDR2 is YYEEEE. The CDR3 runs to 15 residues. V dropped 0 bases and J dropped 5 bases, with 14 bases sitting between them. CDR3 coding DNA: TGTGCCAGCAGCTTGGCCCTCCTGGGGCGGACTGAAGCTTTCTTT. Amino acids: CASSLALLGRTEAFF.

The V gene is TRBV7-2, the J gene TRBJ1-3; D uncertain. The length of the CDR3 is 13 residues. Trimming left V 5 bases short and J 3 bases short, with 8 bases between. The germline V gene has CDR1 SGHTA and CDR2 FQGNSA. This CDR3 reads CASSQRNGNTIYF. The DNA for the CDR3 is TGTGCCAGCAGCCAGAGGAATGGAAACACCATATATTTT.

The V gene is TRBV9, the J gene TRBJ1-2; D unresolved. V was clipped by 3 bases and J by 1 base, with 7 bases between them. The CDR3 totals 13 residues. Germline CDR1 is SGDLS and CDR2 is YYNGEE. CDR3 sequence: CASSDSFNYGYTF. The CDR3 coding sequence is TGTGCCAGCAGCGACAGTTTTAACTATGGCTACACCTTC.

The rearrangement links TRBV4-1 to TRBJ1-2, with D perhaps matching TRBD1 (6 bases). The CDR3 totals 16 residues. Trimming took 2 bases from V and 4 from J, leaving 17 bases between them. Looked up from germline, CDR1 is MGHRA and CDR2 is YSYEKL. The CDR3 region is CASSQTPGGDSYGYTF. For the CDR3, the DNA is TGCGCCAGCAGCCAAACCCCCGGGGGCGACAGCTATGGCTACACCTTC.

The J gene is TRBJ2-2, the V gene TRBV6-5; D ambiguous. Trimming shortened V by 2 bases and J by 4 bases, and 5 bases separated the two germline ends. In germline, CDR1 is MNHEY, CDR2 SVGAGI. The length of the CDR3 is 13 residues. The chain's CDR3 is CASSYGRTGELFF. The CDR3 DNA reads as TGTGCCAGCAGTTACGGGCGCACCGGGGAGCTGTTTTTT.

The chain couples TRBV2 to TRBJ1-6; D is unresolved. The CDR3 is 14 amino acids. CDR1 and CDR2 from the germline V gene are SNHLY and FYNNEI. The germline V and J ends were trimmed by 6 bases and 6 bases, with 12 bases remaining between them. CDR3 coding DNA: TGTGCCAGCAGCCCACAATCCAGTAATTCACCCCTCCACTTT. Residues: CASSPQSSNSPLHF.

This chain uses TRBV30 with TRBJ1-2, with D unclear. The CDR3 has 13 amino acids. Germline V gene sequence: CDR1 GTSNPN, CDR2 SVGIG (reference sequence). Trimming took 2 bases from V and 0 from J, leaving 7 bases between them. This CDR3 is CAWSLNPNYGYTF. The DNA of the CDR3 is TGTGCCTGGAGTTTAAATCCTAACTATGGCTACACCTTC.

This sequence joins TRBV19 and TRBJ1-1, with 9 bases identical to TRBD1. The CDR3 length is 14 residues. In germline, CDR1 is LNHDA, CDR2 SQIVND (reference sequence). The junction had 6 bases not matched to a gene; V was cut back by 4 bases and J by 6 bases. The CDR3 DNA sequence: TGTGCCAGTAGTACCTTTCGACAGGGGGCTGAAGCTTTCTTT. Translating gives CASSTFRQGAEAFF.

The V gene is TRBV5-1, the J gene TRBJ1-4; D uncertain. CDR1 is SGHRS and CDR2 is YFSETQ in the germline V gene. The CDR3 length is 15 residues. Trimming shortened V by 0 bases and J by 0 bases, and 6 bases separated the two germline ends. CDR3 in DNA: TGCGCCAGCAGCTTGGGAGACGCAACTAATGAAAAACTGTTTTTT. Its protein product is CASSLGDATNEKLFF.

This sequence joins TRBV6-1 and TRBJ1-2; D might be TRBD1 (5 bases). CDR1 and CDR2 from the germline V gene are MNHNS and SASEGT. This CDR3 contains 14 residues. V dropped 3 bases and J dropped 5 bases, with 13 bases sitting between them. The chain's CDR3 is CASSDLTEGYGYTF. The CDR3 DNA reads as TGTGCCAGCAGTGACCTGACGGAGGGGTATGGCTACACCTTC.

The chain links TRBV2 to TRBJ2-2; weak D call: TRBD2 (6 bases). Trimming removed 7 bases at V and 6 bases at J, with 15 bases between. The CDR3 is 14 residues long. Germline V lookup: CDR1 SNHLY, CDR2 FYNNEI. CDR3 protein: CASIGGNPSGELFF. CDR3 in DNA: TGTGCCAGCATTGGCGGGAACCCCTCCGGGGAGCTGTTTTTT.

The V and J genes are TRBV18 and TRBJ1-1, with 7 bases lining up with TRBD1. V lost 3 bases, J lost 8 bases, and 6 bases stayed unmatched. CDR3 length: 13 residues. Per the germline V gene, CDR1 is KGHSH and CDR2 is LQKENI. The CDR3 nucleotides are TGTGCCAGCTCACCGGACAGGAGAGAAGAAGCTTTCTTT. This sequence encodes CASSPDRREEAFF.

This CDR3 is CASSMMETQYF. Written as DNA, the CDR3 is TGTGCCAGCAGCATGATGGAGACCCAGTACTTC. This sequence joins TRBV2 and TRBJ2-5; D remains unclear. The CDR3 is 11 residues long. V was shortened by 6 bases and J by 5 bases, with 7 bases between the two germline ends. Germline CDR1 SNHLY, CDR2 FYNNEI.

This clone appeared a few times. The CDR3 nucleotides are TGTGCCAGCGCGTGGGGGCGCGGCCAGCCCCAGCATTTT. Protein: CASAWGRGQPQHF. V is TRBV6-5 and J is TRBJ1-5, with D perhaps matching TRBD1 (6 bases). Germline assignment: CDR1 MNHEY and CDR2 SVGAGI. This CDR3 contains 13 residues. V was trimmed by 8 bases and J by 7 bases, leaving 15 bases between them.

The chain has TRBV7-2 and TRBJ1-2; TRBD1 aligns across 7 bases. This CDR3 is built from 14 residues. CDR1 is SGHTA and CDR2 is FQGNSA in the germline V gene. V gave up 4 bases and J gave up 5 bases; unmatched junction bases: 7. This CDR3 reads CASSSGTALYGYTF. CDR3 bases: TGTGCCAGCAGCTCTGGGACAGCCCTTTATGGCTACACCTTC. Using reference TRBV7-2 and TRBJ1-2 for the parts outside the CDR3, the full variable domain is GAGVSQSPSNKVTEKGKDVELRCDPISGHTALYWYRQSLGQGLEFLIYFQGNSAPDKSGLPSDRFSAERTGGSVSTLTIQRTQQEDSAVYLCASSSGTALYGYTFGSGTRLTVV.

This chain joins TRBV7-9 and TRBJ2-2; the match to TRBD1 covers 9 bases. CDR1 is SEHNR, CDR2 FQNEAQ, per germline (reference sequence). CDR3 size: 15 residues. J gave up 3 bases and V 5 bases, and 4 bases lay outside the gene matches. The CDR3 DNA is TGTGCCAGCAGCCTACAGGGGGCGCACACCGGGGAGCTGTTTTTT. Translation: CASSLQGAHTGELFF.

The rearrangement links TRBV11-3 to TRBJ1-1; D possibly corresponds to TRBD1 (5 bases). From germline, CDR1 is SGHNT and CDR2 YENEEA. This CDR3 is built from 15 residues. V dropped 5 bases and J dropped 2 bases, with 15 bases sitting between them. CDR3 loop: CASSPRAGGNTEAFF. The CDR3 DNA reads as TGTGCCAGCAGCCCCCGGGCTGGGGGTAACACTGAAGCTTTCTTT.

The rearrangement links TRBV6-1 to TRBJ2-5, with TRBD1 matching over 10 bases. Germline V CDR1 and CDR2: MNHNS, SASEGT. Losses at the gene ends were 4 bases for V and 5 bases for J; bases not matched to a gene: 7. The CDR3 loop spans 15 amino acids. In nucleotides, the CDR3 is TGTGCCAGCAGTGCCCCGGGACAGGGGAAGGAGACCCAGTACTTC. The encoded protein is CASSAPGQGKETQYF.

The V and J genes are TRBV30 and TRBJ1-1; 10 nucleotides agree with TRBD1. CDR1 is GTSNPN, CDR2 SVGIG, per germline (reference sequence). The CDR3 is made up of 11 amino acids. The J segment lost 11 bases and the V segment lost 8 bases, leaving 8 bases of the junction unmatched. CDR3 nucleotides: TGTGCCGGCCGGGACAGGGGTTCGGCTTTCTTT. Protein: CAGRDRGSAFF.

This chain joins TRBV15 and TRBJ2-3, with TRBD1 matching 11 bases. This CDR3 has 17 residues. V was pared by 1 base and J by 5 bases, with 8 bases of the junction left unmatched. Germline CDR1 LNHNV, CDR2 YYDKDF (reference sequence). The CDR3 DNA reads TGTGCCACCAGCAGAGGATCCGGGACAGGGGGTATAGATACGCAGTATTTT. It is translated as CATSRGSGTGGIDTQYF. The full variable domain, rest sourced from reference TRBV15 and TRBJ2-3, is DAMVIQNPRYQVTQFGKPVTLSCSQTLNHNVMYWYQQKSSQAPKLLFHYYDKDFNNEADTPDNFQSRRPNTSFCFLDIRSPGLGDTAMYLCATSRGSGTGGIDTQYFGPGTRLTVL.

V and J are TRBV7-2 and TRBJ1-1; possibly TRBD1 for D (5 bases). Germline assignment: CDR1 SGHTA and CDR2 FQGNSA. The CDR3 runs 15 residues. V lost 0 bases and J 4 bases, leaving 12 bases between the germline ends. The CDR3 sequence is CASSLAGPLFTEAFF. The CDR3 DNA sequence: TGTGCCAGCAGCTTAGCGGGGCCGCTCTTCACTGAAGCTTTCTTT.

This clone is a singleton in its sample. The genes are TRBV5-4 and TRBJ2-3; 8 nucleotides match TRBD2. Germline V lookup: CDR1 SGHNT, CDR2 YYREEE (reference sequence). This CDR3 has 15 amino acids. Unmatched junction bases numbered 4, after V lost 4 bases and J lost 0 bases. CDR3 in amino acids: CASSIRGGSTDTQYF. CDR3 nucleotide sequence: TGTGCCAGCAGCATTCGGGGGGGAAGCACAGATACGCAGTATTTT. Looking up the rest from reference TRBV5-4 and TRBJ2-3 gives the full variable domain: ETGVTQSPTHLIKTRGQQVTLRCSSQSGHNTVSWYQQALGQGPQFIFQYYREEENGRGNFPPRFSGLQFPNYSSELNVNALELDDSALYLCASSIRGGSTDTQYFGPGTRLTVL.